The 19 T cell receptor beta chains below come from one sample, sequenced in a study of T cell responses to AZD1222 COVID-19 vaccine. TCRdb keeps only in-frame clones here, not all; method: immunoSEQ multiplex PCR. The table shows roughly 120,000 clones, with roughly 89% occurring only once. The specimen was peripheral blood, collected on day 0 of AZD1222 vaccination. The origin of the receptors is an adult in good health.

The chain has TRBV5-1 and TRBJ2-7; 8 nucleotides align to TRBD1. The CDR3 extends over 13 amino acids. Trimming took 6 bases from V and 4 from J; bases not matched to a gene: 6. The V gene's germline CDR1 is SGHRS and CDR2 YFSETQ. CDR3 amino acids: CASIRQGFYEQYF. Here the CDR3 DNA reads TGCGCCAGCATTCGACAGGGGTTTTACGAGCAGTACTTC.

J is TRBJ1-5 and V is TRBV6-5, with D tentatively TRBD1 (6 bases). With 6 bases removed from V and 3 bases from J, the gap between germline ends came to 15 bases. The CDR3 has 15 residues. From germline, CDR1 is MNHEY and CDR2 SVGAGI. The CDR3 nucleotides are TGTGCCAGCAGCAAAGGGGGGGTCTTCAATCAGCCCCAGCATTTT. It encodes CASSKGGVFNQPQHF.

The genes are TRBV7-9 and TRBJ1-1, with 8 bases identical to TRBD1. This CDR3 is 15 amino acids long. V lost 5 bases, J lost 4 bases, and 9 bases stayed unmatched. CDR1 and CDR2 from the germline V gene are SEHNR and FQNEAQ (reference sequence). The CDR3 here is CASSPPGGAGTEAFF. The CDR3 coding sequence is TGTGCCAGCAGCCCTCCAGGGGGCGCAGGCACTGAAGCTTTCTTT.

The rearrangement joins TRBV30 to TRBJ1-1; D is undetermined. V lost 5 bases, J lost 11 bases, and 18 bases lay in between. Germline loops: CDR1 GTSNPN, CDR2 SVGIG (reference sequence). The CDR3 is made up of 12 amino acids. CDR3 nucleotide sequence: TGTGCCTGGTTTTCCCCCGGGCGTCGGGCTTTCTTT. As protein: CAWFSPGRRAFF.

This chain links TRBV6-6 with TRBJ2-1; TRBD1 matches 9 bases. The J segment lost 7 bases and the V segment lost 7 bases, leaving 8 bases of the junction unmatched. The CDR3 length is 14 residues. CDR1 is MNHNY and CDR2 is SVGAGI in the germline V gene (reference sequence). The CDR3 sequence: CASTRAGTGNEQFF. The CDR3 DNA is TGTGCCAGCACGAGAGCCGGGACAGGGAATGAGCAGTTCTTC.

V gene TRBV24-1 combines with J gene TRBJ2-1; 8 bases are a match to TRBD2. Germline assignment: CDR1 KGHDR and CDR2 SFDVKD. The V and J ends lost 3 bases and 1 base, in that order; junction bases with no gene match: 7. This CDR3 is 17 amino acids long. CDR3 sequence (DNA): TGTGCCACCAGTGATAAACGGGAGGGCCGTTCCTACAATGAGCAGTTCTTC. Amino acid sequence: CATSDKREGRSYNEQFF.

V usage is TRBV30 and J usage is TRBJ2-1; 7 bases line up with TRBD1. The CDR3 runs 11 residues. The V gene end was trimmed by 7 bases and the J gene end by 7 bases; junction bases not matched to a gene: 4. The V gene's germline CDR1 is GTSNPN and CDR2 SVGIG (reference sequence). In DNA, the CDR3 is TGTGCCTACACGACAGGGAATGAGCAGTTCTTC. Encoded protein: CAYTTGNEQFF.

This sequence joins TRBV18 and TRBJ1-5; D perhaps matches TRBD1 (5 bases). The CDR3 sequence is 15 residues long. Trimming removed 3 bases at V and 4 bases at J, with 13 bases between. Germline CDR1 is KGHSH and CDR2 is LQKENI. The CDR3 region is CASSPAGTFNQPQHF. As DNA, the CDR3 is TGTGCCAGCTCACCCGCGGGGACCTTTAATCAGCCCCAGCATTTT.

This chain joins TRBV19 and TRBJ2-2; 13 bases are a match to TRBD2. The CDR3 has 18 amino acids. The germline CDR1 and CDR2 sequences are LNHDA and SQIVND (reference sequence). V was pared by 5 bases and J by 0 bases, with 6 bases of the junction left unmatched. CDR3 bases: TGTGCCAGTAGTCTGCGACTAGCGGGAGGTTCGAACACCGGGGAGCTGTTTTTT. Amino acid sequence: CASSLRLAGGSNTGELFF.

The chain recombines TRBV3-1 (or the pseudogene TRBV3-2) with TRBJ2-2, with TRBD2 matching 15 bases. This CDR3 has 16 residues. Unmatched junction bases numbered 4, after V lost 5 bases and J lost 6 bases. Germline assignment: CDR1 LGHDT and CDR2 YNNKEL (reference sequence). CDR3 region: CASSSRTSGGAGELFF. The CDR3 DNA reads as TGTGCCAGCAGCTCACGGACTAGCGGGGGGGCCGGGGAGCTGTTTTTT.

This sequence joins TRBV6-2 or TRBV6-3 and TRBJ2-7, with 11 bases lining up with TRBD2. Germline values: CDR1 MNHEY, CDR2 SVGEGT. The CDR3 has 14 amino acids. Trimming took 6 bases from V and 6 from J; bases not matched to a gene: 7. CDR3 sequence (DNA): TGTGCCAGCAGCGTGGGACTAGCGGACGCCGAGCAGTACTTC. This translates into CASSVGLADAEQYF.

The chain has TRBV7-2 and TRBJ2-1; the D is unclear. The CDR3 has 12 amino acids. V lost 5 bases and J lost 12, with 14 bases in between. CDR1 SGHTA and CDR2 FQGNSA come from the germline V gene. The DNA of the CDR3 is TGTGCCAGCAGCCCCCCGGGCGGACGGCAGTTCTTC. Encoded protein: CASSPPGGRQFF.

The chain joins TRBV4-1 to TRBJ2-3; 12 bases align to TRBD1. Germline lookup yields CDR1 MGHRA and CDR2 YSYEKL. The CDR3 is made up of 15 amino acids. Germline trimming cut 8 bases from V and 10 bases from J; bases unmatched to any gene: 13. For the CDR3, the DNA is TGCGCCAGCGACCCGGGACAGGGGGCCTGGGGGGCGCAGTATTTT. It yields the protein CASDPGQGAWGAQYF.

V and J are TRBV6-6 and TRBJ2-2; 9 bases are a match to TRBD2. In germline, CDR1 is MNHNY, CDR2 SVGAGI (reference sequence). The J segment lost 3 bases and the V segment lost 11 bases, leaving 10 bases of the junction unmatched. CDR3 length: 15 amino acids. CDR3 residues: CAGGAGGRDTGELFF. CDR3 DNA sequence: TGTGCCGGGGGAGCGGGCGGGAGGGACACCGGGGAGCTGTTTTTT.

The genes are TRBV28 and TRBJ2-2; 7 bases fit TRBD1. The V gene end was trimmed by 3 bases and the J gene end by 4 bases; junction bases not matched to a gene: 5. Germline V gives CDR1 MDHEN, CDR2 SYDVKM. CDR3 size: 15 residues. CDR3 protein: CASSFYRGSTGELFF. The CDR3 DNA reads TGTGCCAGCAGTTTCTACAGGGGAAGCACCGGGGAGCTGTTTTTT.

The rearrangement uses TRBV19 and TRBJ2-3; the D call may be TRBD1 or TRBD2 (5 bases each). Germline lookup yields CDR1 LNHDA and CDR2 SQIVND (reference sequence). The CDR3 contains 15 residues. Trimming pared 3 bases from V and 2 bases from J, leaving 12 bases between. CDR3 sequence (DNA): TGTGCCAGTAGTATGGGGCGGAGGTCCACAGATACGCAGTATTTT. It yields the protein CASSMGRRSTDTQYF. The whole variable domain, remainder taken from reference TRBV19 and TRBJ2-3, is DGGITQSPKYLFRKEGQNVTLSCEQNLNHDAMYWYRQDPGQGLRLIYYSQIVNDFQKGDIAEGYSVSREKKESFPLTVTSAQKNPTAFYLCASSMGRRSTDTQYFGPGTRLTVL.

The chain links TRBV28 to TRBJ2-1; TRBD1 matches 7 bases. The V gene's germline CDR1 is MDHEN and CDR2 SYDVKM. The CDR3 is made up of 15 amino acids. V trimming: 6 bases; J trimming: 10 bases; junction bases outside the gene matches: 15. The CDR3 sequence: CASRSRGTLLWEQFF. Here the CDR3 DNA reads TGTGCCAGCAGATCCAGGGGGACCCTTTTGTGGGAGCAGTTCTTC.

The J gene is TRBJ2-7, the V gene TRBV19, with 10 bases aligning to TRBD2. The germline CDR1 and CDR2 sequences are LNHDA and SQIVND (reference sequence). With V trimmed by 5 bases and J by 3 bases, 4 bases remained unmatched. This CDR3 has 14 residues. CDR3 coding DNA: TGTGCCAGTAGTCCCTGGACTAGCGGCTACGAGCAGTACTTC. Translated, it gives CASSPWTSGYEQYF.

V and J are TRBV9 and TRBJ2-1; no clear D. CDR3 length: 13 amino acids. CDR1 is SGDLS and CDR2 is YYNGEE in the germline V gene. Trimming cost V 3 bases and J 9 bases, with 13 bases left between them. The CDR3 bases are TGTGCCAGCAGCGGCTCTAGTTCAGCTGAGCAGTTCTTC. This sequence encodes CASSGSSSAEQFF.